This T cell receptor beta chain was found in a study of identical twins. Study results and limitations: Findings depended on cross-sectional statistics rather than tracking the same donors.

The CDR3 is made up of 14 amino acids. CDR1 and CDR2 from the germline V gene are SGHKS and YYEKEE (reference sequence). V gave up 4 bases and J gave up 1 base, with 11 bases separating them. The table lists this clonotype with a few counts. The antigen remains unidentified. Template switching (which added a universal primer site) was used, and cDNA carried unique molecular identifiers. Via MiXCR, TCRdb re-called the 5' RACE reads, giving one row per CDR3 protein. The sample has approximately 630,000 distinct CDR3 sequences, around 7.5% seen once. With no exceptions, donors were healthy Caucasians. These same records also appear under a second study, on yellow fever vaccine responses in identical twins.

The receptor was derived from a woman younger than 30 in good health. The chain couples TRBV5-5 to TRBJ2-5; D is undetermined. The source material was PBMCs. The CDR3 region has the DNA TGTGCCAGCAGCCCTCCGGACGGCCAAGAGACCCAGTACTTC. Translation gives CASSPPDGQETQYF. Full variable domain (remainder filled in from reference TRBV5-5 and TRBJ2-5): DAGVTQSPTHLIKTRGQQVTLRCSPISGHKSVSWYQQVLGQGPQFIFQYYEKEERGRGNFPDRFSARQFPNYSSELNVNALLLGDSALYLCASSPPDGQETQYFGPGTRLLVL.